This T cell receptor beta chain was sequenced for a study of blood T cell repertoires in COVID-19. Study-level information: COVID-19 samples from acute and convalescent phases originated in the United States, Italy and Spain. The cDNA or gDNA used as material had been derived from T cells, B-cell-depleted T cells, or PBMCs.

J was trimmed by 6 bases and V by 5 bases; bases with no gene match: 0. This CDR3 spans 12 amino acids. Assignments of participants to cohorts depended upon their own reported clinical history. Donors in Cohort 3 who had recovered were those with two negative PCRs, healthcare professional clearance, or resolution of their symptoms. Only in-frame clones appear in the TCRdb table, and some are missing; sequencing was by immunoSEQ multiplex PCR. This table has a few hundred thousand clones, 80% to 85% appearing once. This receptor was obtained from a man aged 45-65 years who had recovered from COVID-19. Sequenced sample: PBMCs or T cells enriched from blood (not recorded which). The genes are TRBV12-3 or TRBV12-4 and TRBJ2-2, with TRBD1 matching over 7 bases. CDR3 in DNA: TGTGCCAGCAGTCAGGGGGCCGGGGAGCTGTTTTTT. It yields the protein CASSQGAGELFF.